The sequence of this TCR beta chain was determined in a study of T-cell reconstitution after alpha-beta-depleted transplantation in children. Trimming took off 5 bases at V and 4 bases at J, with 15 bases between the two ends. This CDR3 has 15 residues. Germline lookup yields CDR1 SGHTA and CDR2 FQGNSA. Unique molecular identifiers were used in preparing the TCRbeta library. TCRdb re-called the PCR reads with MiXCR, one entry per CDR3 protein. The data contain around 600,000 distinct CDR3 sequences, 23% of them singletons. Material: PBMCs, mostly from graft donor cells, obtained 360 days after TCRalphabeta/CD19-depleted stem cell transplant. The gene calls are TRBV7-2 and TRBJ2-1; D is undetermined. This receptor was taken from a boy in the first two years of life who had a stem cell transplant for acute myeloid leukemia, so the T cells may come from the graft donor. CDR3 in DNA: TGTGCCAGCAGCAACGGGCTCACGTTTTACAATGAGCAGTTCTTC. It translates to CASSNGLTFYNEQFF.